Presented here are 25 T cell receptor beta chains from one specimen sequenced in a study of blood T cell repertoires in COVID-19 (dated by TCRdb to the early 2020s). Receptor amplification or capture employed the immunoSEQ multiplex PCR assay. TCRdb obtained this table from immuneACCESS and retained in-frame rearrangements with V and J assigned. These tables miss some clones; where compared with another copy, unresolved V genes account for less than half of the shortfall, and the remainder is unexplained. A total of around 100,000 clones appear in this sample, 75% to 90% of them only once. Clones ranked in the top ten supply around 32% of the sample. The sequenced sample was peripheral blood. These receptors all come from a woman aged 80 or older with acute or convalescent COVID-19.

This sequence joins TRBV7-6 and TRBJ1-1, with 8 nucleotides matching TRBD1. With V trimmed by 5 bases and J by 2 bases, 10 bases remained unmatched. Germline loops: CDR1 SGHVS, CDR2 FNYEAQ. The CDR3 has 16 residues. The CDR3 protein is CASSPSGGQVNTEAFF. CDR3 DNA sequence: TGTGCCAGCAGCCCTAGTGGGGGACAGGTCAACACTGAAGCTTTCTTT.

The rearrangement uses TRBV18 and TRBJ2-2; 8 bases map to TRBD1. This CDR3 has 16 residues. J lost 4 bases, V lost 1 base, and 5 bases had no gene match. CDR1 is KGHSH and CDR2 is LQKENI in the germline V gene. The DNA of the CDR3 is TGTGCCAGCTCACCACTGGCAGGGGGCATCACCGGGGAGCTGTTTTTT. Translation: CASSPLAGGITGELFF.

The V call is TRBV3-1 (or the pseudogene TRBV3-2), the J call TRBJ1-2, with TRBD1 matching over 7 bases. The CDR3 has 13 residues. The V and J ends lost 1 base and 8 bases, in that order; junction bases with no gene match: 4. Germline-derived CDR1 and CDR2 are LGHDT and YNNKEL (reference sequence). This chain's CDR3 is CASSQGKGAGYTF. CDR3 sequence (DNA): TGTGCCAGCAGCCAAGGCAAGGGGGCGGGCTACACCTTC.

The rearrangement links TRBV18 to TRBJ1-1, with D possibly TRBD1 on 5 matching bases. This CDR3 is 15 amino acids long. Germline CDR1 KGHSH, CDR2 LQKENI. The V end was cut by 6 bases, the J end by 0 bases, with 14 bases between. DNA of the CDR3: TGTGCCAGCTCGGGGGGTGGGCGTATGAACACTGAAGCTTTCTTT. Translated, it gives CASSGGGRMNTEAFF.

The chain joins TRBV6-5 to TRBJ1-6; 7 bases line up with TRBD1. The CDR3 has 15 amino acids. V lost 2 bases, J lost 10 bases, and 8 bases stayed unmatched. The germline gives CDR1 MNHEY, CDR2 SVGAGI. The CDR3 reads CASSYHDRVGSPLHF. DNA for the CDR3: TGTGCCAGCAGTTACCATGACAGGGTAGGGTCACCCCTCCACTTT.

V usage is TRBV9 and J usage is TRBJ2-1; 11 bases map to TRBD2. CDR3 size: 16 residues. Germline V gives CDR1 SGDLS, CDR2 YYNGEE. The J segment lost 6 bases and the V segment lost 0 bases, leaving 5 bases of the junction unmatched. Written as DNA, the CDR3 is TGTGCCAGCAGCGTAGTGGGGCTAGCGGGGGGCAATGAGCAGTTCTTC. Translated, it gives CASSVVGLAGGNEQFF. Drawing the rest from reference TRBV9 and TRBJ2-1, the complete variable domain is DSGVTQTPKHLITATGQRVTLRCSPRSGDLSVYWYQQSLDQGLQFLIQYYNGEERAKGNILERFSAQQFPDLHSELNLSSLELGDSALYFCASSVVGLAGGNEQFFGPGTRLTVL.

The chain recombines TRBV30 with TRBJ1-5; D uncertain. Trimming took off 3 bases at V and 4 bases at J, with 13 bases between the two ends. Germline CDR1 is GTSNPN and CDR2 is SVGIG (reference sequence). CDR3 length: 14 residues. CDR3 residues: CAWSRGRVNQPQHF. CDR3 nucleotides: TGTGCCTGGAGCCGAGGGAGGGTAAATCAGCCCCAGCATTTT.

The CDR3 loop is CASSQWDRSSEQYF. Written as DNA, the CDR3 is TGCGCCAGCAGCCAATGGGACAGGTCGAGCGAGCAGTACTTC. The chain has TRBV4-1 and TRBJ2-7, with 8 bases that match TRBD1. Trimming took 2 bases from V and 6 from J; bases not matched to a gene: 6. Looked up from germline, CDR1 is MGHRA and CDR2 is YSYEKL. The CDR3 is made up of 14 amino acids.

The gene calls are TRBV5-1 and TRBJ2-7, with 7 bases identical to TRBD1. V gave up 7 bases and J gave up 2 bases; unmatched junction bases: 9. The CDR3 is made up of 14 amino acids. Germline V gives CDR1 SGHRS, CDR2 YFSETQ. The CDR3 nucleotides read TGCGCCAGCCGTCATACAGGGGAAACCTACGAGCAGTACTTC. It codes for CASRHTGETYEQYF.

The rearrangement links TRBV19 to TRBJ2-6, with TRBD1 matching over 8 bases. J lost 3 bases, V lost 4 bases, and 2 bases had no gene match. Germline assignment: CDR1 LNHDA and CDR2 SQIVND (reference sequence). The CDR3 runs to 15 residues. The chain's CDR3 is CASSTQGVGANVLTF. As DNA, the CDR3 is TGTGCCAGTAGTACACAGGGGGTTGGGGCCAACGTCCTGACTTTC.

Details on this clone: At one end the junction does not follow the germline gene, possibly because of a read error. CDR3 DNA sequence: TGTGCCAGCAGCCTAGAGGGGGGAGTCACTGAAGCTTTCTTT. Amino acid sequence: CASSLEGGVTEAFF. The rearrangement uses TRBV11-2 and TRBJ1-1, with a possible D match to TRBD1 (6 bases). CDR1 is SGHAT and CDR2 is FQNNGV in the germline V gene. This CDR3 has 14 amino acids.

This clone came up once. This sequence joins TRBV20-1 and TRBJ2-5; the D is unclear. V was shortened by 3 bases and J by 3 bases, with 5 bases between the two germline ends. The CDR3 runs to 11 residues. CDR1 and CDR2 from the germline V gene are DFQATT and SNEGSKA (reference sequence). CDR3 nucleotides: TGCAGTGCTAGTTCCGAAGAGACCCAGTACTTC. This encodes CSASSEETQYF.

This chain joins TRBV6-5 and TRBJ2-7; D remains ambiguous. The CDR3 runs to 15 residues. Germline V CDR1 and CDR2: MNHEY, SVGAGI. Deletions cut 0 bases from V and 1 base from J, with 10 bases between. CDR3 in DNA: TGTGCCAGCAGTTACTCGAGTGCAGGTTCCTACGAGCAGTACTTC. Translation gives CASSYSSAGSYEQYF.

The chain is built from TRBV27 and TRBJ2-1, with D possibly being TRBD2 (6 bases). The V gene's germline CDR1 is MNHEY and CDR2 SMNVEV (reference sequence). Deletions cut 7 bases from V and 0 bases from J, with 19 bases between. This CDR3 is 17 amino acids long. The CDR3 here is CASTFRGGESSYNEQFF. The CDR3 nucleotides are TGTGCCAGCACCTTTCGGGGAGGAGAGAGCTCCTACAATGAGCAGTTCTTC.

The chain couples TRBV27 to TRBJ1-2; 8 nucleotides line up with TRBD1. CDR3 length: 13 amino acids. Germline V gene data show CDR1 as MNHEY and CDR2 as SMNVEV (reference sequence). Germline trimming cut 5 bases from V and 5 bases from J; bases unmatched to any gene: 4. CDR3: CASSPRTGYGYTF. Written as DNA, the CDR3 is TGTGCCAGCAGTCCCCGGACAGGGTATGGCTACACCTTC.

This clone has more than one count but fewer than ten. This chain connects TRBV5-1 to TRBJ1-1, with no clear D. Germline CDR1 reads SGHRS; CDR2 reads YFSETQ. Trimming removed 3 bases from V and 0 bases from J, with 9 bases in between. CDR3 length: 14 amino acids. CDR3 coding DNA: TGCGCCAGCAGCTACGACACCATGAACACTGAAGCTTTCTTT. It encodes CASSYDTMNTEAFF.

The V and J genes are TRBV23-1 and TRBJ2-7; the D is unclear. TRBV23-1 is classed as an ORF, of uncertain function. V lost 0 bases and J lost 7, with 10 bases in between. CDR3 length: 13 residues. The CDR3 loop reads CASSQSPEMEQYF. CDR3 coding DNA: TGCGCCAGCAGTCAATCCCCGGAGATGGAGCAGTACTTC.

V is TRBV7-2 and J is TRBJ1-2; 9 bases fit TRBD1. Per the germline V gene, CDR1 is SGHTA and CDR2 is FQGNSA. The CDR3 is made up of 13 amino acids. V gave up 10 bases and J gave up 5 bases; unmatched junction bases: 8. The CDR3 region has the DNA TGTGCCACGGGACAGGGCTTAGGGTATGGCTACACCTTC. Translating gives CATGQGLGYGYTF.

DNA for the CDR3: TGTGCCAGTACTGGGACAGGGGGCGGCCGACGGGCTTATCAGCCCCAGCATTTT. This translates into CASTGTGGGRRAYQPQHF. The chain couples TRBV19 to TRBJ1-5; 12 bases are shared with TRBD1. Trimming took 7 bases from V and 5 from J; bases not matched to a gene: 15. The germline gives CDR1 LNHDA, CDR2 SQIVND (reference sequence). The CDR3 contains 18 residues.

This clone has only a few counts. The rearrangement joins TRBV18 to TRBJ2-6; tentative D call: TRBD1 (6 bases). This CDR3 is 18 amino acids long. In germline, CDR1 is KGHSH, CDR2 LQKENI. Trimming removed 3 bases from V and 0 bases from J, with 15 bases in between. This chain's CDR3 is CASSPSGTWGSGANVLTF. The CDR3 bases are TGTGCCAGCTCACCGTCAGGGACATGGGGCTCTGGGGCCAACGTCCTGACTTTC.

This clone was recorded many times. The chain combines TRBV7-9 with TRBJ1-3, with D unclear. CDR1 is SEHNR, CDR2 FQNEAQ, per germline (reference sequence). Between the trimmed V and J ends, which lost 5 bases and 0 bases, there was a span of 14 bases. The CDR3 contains 16 residues. The CDR3 protein is CASSLMGQSSGNTIYF. The CDR3 nucleotides read TGTGCCAGCAGCCTAATGGGCCAGAGCTCTGGAAACACCATATATTTT. Supplemented by reference TRBV7-9 and TRBJ1-3, the full variable domain reads DTGVSQNPRHKITKRGQNVTFRCDPISEHNRLYWYRQTLGQGPEFLTYFQNEAQLEKSRLLSDRFSAERPKGSFSTLEIQRTEQGDSAMYLCASSLMGQSSGNTIYFGEGSWLTVV.

V is TRBV3-1 (or the pseudogene TRBV3-2) and J is TRBJ2-1, with D possibly being TRBD2 (6 bases). The CDR3 is made up of 17 amino acids. In germline, CDR1 is LGHDT, CDR2 YNNKEL (reference sequence). V lost 0 bases to trimming and J lost 3 bases, with 15 bases between them. CDR3 amino acids: CASSQDLAGSLYNEQFF. The CDR3 nucleotides are TGTGCCAGCAGCCAAGATCTTGCGGGATCGCTCTACAATGAGCAGTTCTTC.

The chain couples TRBV19 to TRBJ2-3, with TRBD2 matching 7 bases. V lost 7 bases and J lost 2; bases outside the gene matches: 9. The CDR3 extends over 15 amino acids. The germline gives CDR1 LNHDA, CDR2 SQIVND (reference sequence). The CDR3 sequence: CASNNPRGSTDTQYF. CDR3 coding DNA: TGTGCCAGTAACAACCCGCGGGGGTCCACAGATACGCAGTATTTT. The full variable domain, with the rest looked up from reference TRBV19 and TRBJ2-3, is DGGITQSPKYLFRKEGQNVTLSCEQNLNHDAMYWYRQDPGQGLRLIYYSQIVNDFQKGDIAEGYSVSREKKESFPLTVTSAQKNPTAFYLCASNNPRGSTDTQYFGPGTRLTVL.

This clone was observed a single time. V is TRBV4-3 and J is TRBJ2-5, with a tentative D call TRBD1 (5 bases). The CDR3 loop spans 15 amino acids. Germline V CDR1 and CDR2: LGHNA, YSLEER. The germline V and J ends were trimmed by 0 bases and 0 bases, with 8 bases remaining between them. The CDR3 region has the DNA TGCGCCAGCAGCCAAGATAAGGGGTACCAAGAGACCCAGTACTTC. It is translated as CASSQDKGYQETQYF.

DNA for the CDR3: TGTGCCAGCAGCCGGACAGGAGCTAGCACAGATACGCAGTATTTT. Translation: CASSRTGASTDTQYF. The gene calls are TRBV7-6 and TRBJ2-3, with TRBD1 identical over 7 bases. Germline V lookup: CDR1 SGHVS, CDR2 FNYEAQ. The CDR3 contains 15 residues. Unmatched junction bases numbered 5, after V lost 5 bases and J lost 0 bases.